This T cell receptor (beta chain) was captured in a study of blood T cell repertoires in COVID-19. Study at large: Donors in the United States, Italy and Spain gave samples during acute or convalescent COVID-19. The analysed material was cDNA or gDNA that came from T cells, B-cell-depleted T cells, or PBMCs.

Seattle enrolled patients during active infection and tracked them longitudinally. CDR1 is SEHNR, CDR2 FQNEAQ, per germline (reference sequence). V lost 5 bases to trimming and J lost 4 bases, with 17 bases between them. There are 16 residues in the CDR3. Clones were sequenced by immunoSEQ multiplex PCR, and TCRdb holds only the in-frame ones, with some missing. The sample consists of about 150,000 clones, about 85% of them appearing once. Sequences were obtained from peripheral blood. V usage is TRBV7-9 and J usage is TRBJ2-2, with D tentatively TRBD2 (7 bases). The receptor was derived from a woman in her seventies with COVID-19, enrolled during active disease. The CDR3 nucleotides read TGTGCCAGCAGCCGGAGGGGGGGCCGTGGCACCGGGGAGCTGTTTTTT. Its protein product is CASSRRGGRGTGELFF.